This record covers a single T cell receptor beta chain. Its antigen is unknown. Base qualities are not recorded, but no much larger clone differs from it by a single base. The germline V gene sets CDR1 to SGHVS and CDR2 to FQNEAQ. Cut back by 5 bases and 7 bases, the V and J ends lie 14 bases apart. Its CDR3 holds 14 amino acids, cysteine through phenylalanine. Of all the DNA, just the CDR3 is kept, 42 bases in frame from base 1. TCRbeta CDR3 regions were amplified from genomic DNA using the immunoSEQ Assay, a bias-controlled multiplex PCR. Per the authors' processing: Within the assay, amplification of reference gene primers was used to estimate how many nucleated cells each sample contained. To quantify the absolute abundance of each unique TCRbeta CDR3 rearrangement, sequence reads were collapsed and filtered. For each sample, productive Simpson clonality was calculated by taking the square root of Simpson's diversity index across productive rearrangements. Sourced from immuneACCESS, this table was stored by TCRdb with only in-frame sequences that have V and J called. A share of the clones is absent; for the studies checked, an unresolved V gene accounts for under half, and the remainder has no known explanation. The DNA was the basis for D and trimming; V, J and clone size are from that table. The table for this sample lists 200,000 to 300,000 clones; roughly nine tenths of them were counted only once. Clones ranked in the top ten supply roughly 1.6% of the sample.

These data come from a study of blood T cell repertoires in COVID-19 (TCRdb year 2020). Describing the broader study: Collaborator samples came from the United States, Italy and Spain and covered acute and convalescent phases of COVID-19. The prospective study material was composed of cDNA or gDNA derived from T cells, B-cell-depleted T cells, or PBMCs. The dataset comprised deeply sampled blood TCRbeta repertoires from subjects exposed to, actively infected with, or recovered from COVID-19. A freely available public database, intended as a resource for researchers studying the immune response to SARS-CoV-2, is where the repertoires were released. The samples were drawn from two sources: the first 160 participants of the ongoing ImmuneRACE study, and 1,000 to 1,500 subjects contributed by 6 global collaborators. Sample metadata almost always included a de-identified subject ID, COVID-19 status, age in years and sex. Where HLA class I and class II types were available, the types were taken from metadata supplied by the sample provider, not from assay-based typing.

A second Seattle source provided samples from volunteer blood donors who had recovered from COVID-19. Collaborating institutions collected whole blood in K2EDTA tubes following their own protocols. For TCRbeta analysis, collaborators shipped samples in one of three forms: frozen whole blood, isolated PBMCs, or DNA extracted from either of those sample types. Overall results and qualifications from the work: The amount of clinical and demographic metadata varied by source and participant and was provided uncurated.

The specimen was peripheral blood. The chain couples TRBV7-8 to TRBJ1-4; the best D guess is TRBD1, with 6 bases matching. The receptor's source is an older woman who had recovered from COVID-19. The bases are TGTGCCAGCAGCCTCTACAGGGATAGTGAAAAACTGTTTTTT. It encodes CASSLYRDSEKLFF.